The rows below give T cell receptor beta chains drawn from one sample of a study of shared clonotypes between healthy human individuals. Sequenced by immunoSEQ multiplex PCR; TCRdb stores in-frame clones only, minus some. The data hold hundreds of thousands of clones, with around 74% observed a single time. Sequenced: memory CD4+ T cells sorted from blood. The receptors derive from a woman between 25 and 40 years old in good health. Both conserved end residues are part of each CDR3. Each record gives: CDR3 length, V gene, clone size, J gene, CDR3 protein. Rows may omit the clone size; those that give it use once, few, many or a size class.

>14|TRBV6-5|NA|TRBJ1-1
CASSLEGPNTEAFF
>17|TRBV4-1|once|TRBJ2-2
CASSQELGESTTGELFF
>15|TRBV5-1|NA|TRBJ2-1
CASSLSTSGYNEQFF
>11|TRBV28|once|TRBJ2-1
CASSLRNEQFF
>12|TRBV10-1|once|TRBJ2-1
CASSRLADEQFF
>14|TRBV11-2|NA|TRBJ2-7
CASSLSRGLYEQYF
>14|TRBV5-1|NA|TRBJ2-4
CASRVDQSVDIQYF
>14|TRBV6-6|NA|TRBJ2-2
CASSRQQNTGELFF
>15|TRBV19|NA|TRBJ2-6
CASIQDSSGANVLTF
>15|TRBV5-1|NA|TRBJ1-5
CASSLGQGASQPQHF
>16|TRBV18|few|TRBJ2-2
CASSPLQGRNTGELFF
>15|TRBV6-6|once|TRBJ2-5
CASSYSGGSQETQYF
>15|TRBV28|NA|TRBJ2-2
CASSLLGVQTGELFF
>17|TRBV5-8|few|TRBJ2-2
CASSRSGTSGSTGELFF
>14|TRBV5-1|NA|TRBJ1-1
CASSLNSLNTEAFF
>15|TRBV2|NA|TRBJ1-3
CASSETDLSGNTIYF
>15|TRBV25-1|NA|TRBJ2-3
CASSQPSGRGYTQYF
>16|TRBV14|NA|TRBJ2-2
CASSQSGLLNTGELFF
>13|TRBV18|NA|TRBJ1-2
CASSPPELYGYTF
>16|TRBV28|NA|TRBJ2-5
CASSSDTSGRLGAQYF